One and the same sample provided the 10 T cell receptor beta chains below, sequenced in a study of T cells in Graves' hyperthyroidism and ophthalmopathy. The source material, RNA transcripts, was used to amplify TCR beta CDR3 regions. First-round RT-PCR targeting the TCR CDR3 was performed with the HTBI primer set. TCRdb fed the multiplex PCR reads into MiXCR, producing one record per CDR3 protein. The sample shows over 250,000 distinct CDR3 sequences, less than 30% of them seen only once. The specimen sequenced was blood. Receptor source: a man aged 40-49 years with Graves' hyperthyroidism that later progressed to Graves' ophthalmopathy.

This chain links TRBV12-3 or TRBV12-4 with TRBJ1-5, with D possibly being TRBD1 (5 bases). V gave up 5 bases and J gave up 1 base, with 15 bases separating them. The CDR3 runs to 16 residues. This CDR3 reads CASSDGTPASNQPQHF. Here the CDR3 DNA reads TGTGCCAGCAGTGATGGGACCCCGGCGAGCAATCAGCCCCAGCATTTT.

This chain uses TRBV28 with TRBJ1-2; D gene unclear. The germline gives CDR1 MDHEN, CDR2 SYDVKM. Trimming pared 3 bases from V and 2 bases from J, leaving 7 bases between. The CDR3 spans 13 residues. CDR3 nucleotides: TGTGCCAGCAGTTTTAGAGCGAACTATGGCTACACCTTC. Its protein is CASSFRANYGYTF.

The sample holds many counts of this clonotype. This chain uses TRBV9 with TRBJ2-5; a possible D gene is TRBD1 (6 bases). The V end lost 0 bases, the J end lost 4 bases, and 10 bases lay between the germline ends. The CDR3 covers 14 residues. Germline-derived CDR1 and CDR2 are SGDLS and YYNGEE. CDR3 bases: TGTGCCAGCAGCGTAGGGCAGGGGTTAGAGACCCAGTACTTC. It yields the protein CASSVGQGLETQYF.

This clonotype was observed at least ten times. This rearrangement joins TRBV30 to TRBJ2-7, with 10 positions matching TRBD2. The CDR3 spans 16 residues. Germline-derived CDR1 and CDR2 are GTSNPN and SVGIG (reference sequence). The V and J ends lost 0 bases and 3 bases, in that order; junction bases with no gene match: 8. The CDR3 sequence is CAWSVIAGGPNYEQYF. CDR3 sequence (DNA): TGTGCCTGGAGTGTAATAGCGGGAGGTCCAAACTACGAGCAGTACTTC.

This clonotype was observed at least ten times. The chain couples TRBV12-3 or TRBV12-4 to TRBJ1-1, with a possible D match to TRBD1 (5 bases). The V end was cut by 8 bases, the J end by 7 bases, with 14 bases between. The CDR3 spans 12 residues. The CDR3 here is CASSFGAGEAFF. The CDR3 DNA reads as TGTGCCAGCTCCTTCGGGGCAGGTGAAGCTTTCTTT.

In its sample, this clonotype was seen many times. The CDR3 nucleotides read TGTGCCACCAGTGACCCTGGACAGGGGGCCTACGAGCAGTACTTC. This translates into CATSDPGQGAYEQYF. The chain is built from TRBV24-1 and TRBJ2-7; 10 bases align to TRBD1. Germline V CDR1 and CDR2: KGHDR, SFDVKD. J gave up 2 bases and V 4 bases, and 4 bases lay outside the gene matches. The CDR3 loop spans 15 amino acids.

This clonotype appeared many times. The chain couples TRBV6-1 to TRBJ2-2; D may be TRBD1 (5 bases). From germline, CDR1 is MNHNS and CDR2 SASEGT. The CDR3 loop spans 14 amino acids. V was clipped by 7 bases and J by 4 bases, with 13 bases between them. In DNA form, the CDR3 reads TGTGCCAGCACTCTCCCAGGGCCCACCGGGGAGCTGTTTTTT. It is translated as CASTLPGPTGELFF.

The chain links TRBV28 to TRBJ2-7; TRBD1 might be the D (6 bases). Looked up from germline, CDR1 is MDHEN and CDR2 is SYDVKM. Trimming cost V 6 bases and J 0 bases, with 12 bases left between them. The CDR3 length is 14 residues. The CDR3 bases are TGTGCCAGCAGAGAACAGGGTGGCTCCTACGAGCAGTACTTC. This gives the protein CASREQGGSYEQYF.

The V and J genes are TRBV20-1 and TRBJ2-5; 8 bases agree with TRBD2. The V segment lost 3 bases and the J segment 1 base; nucleotides outside the gene matches: 7. CDR1 and CDR2 (germline): DFQATT, SNEGSKA (reference sequence). CDR3 length: 15 residues. CDR3: CSASPLAGPQETQYF. CDR3 bases: TGCAGTGCTAGCCCTCTAGCGGGCCCCCAAGAGACCCAGTACTTC.

This clonotype appeared a few times. The gene calls are TRBV24-1 and TRBJ1-5; 10 bases line up with TRBD1. Germline lookup yields CDR1 KGHDR and CDR2 SFDVKD. Trimming cost V 10 bases and J 6 bases; bases outside gene matches: 2. This CDR3 contains 12 residues. The CDR3 DNA reads as TGTGCCACAGGGACAGGGGCTCAGCCCCAGCATTTT. As protein: CATGTGAQPQHF.